Following are 19 T cell receptor beta chains from one sample sequenced in a study of T-cell reconstitution after alpha-beta-depleted transplantation in children. Unique molecular identifiers were used in preparing the TCRbeta library. TCRdb redid the calling of the PCR reads with MiXCR, one entry per CDR3 protein. The table lists a few hundred thousand distinct CDR3 sequences, about 9.6% of them singletons, with around 5% in the top ten. Sequenced here: PBMCs from the stem cell graft donor, sampled from the stem cell graft. All receptors derive from a human donor who donated a stem cell graft to a child with SCID.

In its sample, this clonotype was seen many times. The chain uses TRBV5-1 and TRBJ2-3, with 11 positions matching TRBD2. The ends lost 3 bases at V and 0 bases at J; junction bases unmatched: 3. The CDR3 length is 16 residues. Looked up from germline, CDR1 is SGHRS and CDR2 is YFSETQ. The CDR3, as DNA: TGCGCCAGCAGCTCGGGGACTAGCGGAAGCACAGATACGCAGTATTTT. Translated, it gives CASSSGTSGSTDTQYF.

This clonotype was seen ten or more times. The chain uses TRBV7-9 and TRBJ2-5, with 13 bases fitting TRBD2. Germline CDR1 SEHNR, CDR2 FQNEAQ (reference sequence). CDR3 length equals 16 residues. V was clipped by 3 bases and J by 2 bases; unmatched bases: 3. CDR3 sequence: CASSFGLAGVQETQYF. The DNA of the CDR3 is TGTGCCAGCAGCTTTGGACTAGCGGGGGTTCAAGAGACCCAGTACTTC.

This clonotype was counted at least ten times. V gene TRBV7-2 combines with J gene TRBJ2-3; TRBD2 might be the D (5 bases). This CDR3 comprises 14 residues. CDR1 is SGHTA, CDR2 FQGNSA, per germline. Trimming left V 3 bases short and J 1 base short, with 8 bases between. CDR3 protein: CASSFRGGTDTQYF. CDR3 coding DNA: TGTGCCAGCAGCTTTCGGGGAGGCACAGATACGCAGTATTTT.

There are many counts of this clonotype. The CDR3 here is CASRPNRGPYNEQFF. The CDR3 DNA reads as TGTGCCAGCAGACCCAACAGGGGCCCGTACAATGAGCAGTTCTTC. The rearrangement links TRBV12-3 or TRBV12-4 to TRBJ2-1; TRBD1 aligns across 7 bases. This CDR3 comprises 15 residues. V shed 6 bases, J shed 4 bases, and the junction held 9 bases outside the gene matches.

The chain employs TRBV6-1 and TRBJ2-2; 15 bases are a match to TRBD2. There are 15 residues in the CDR3. CDR1 MNHNS and CDR2 SASEGT come from the germline V gene. V gave up 8 bases and J gave up 7 bases; unmatched junction bases: 5. The CDR3, as DNA: TGTGCCAGCCTGGGACTAGCGGGGGGTGGCGGGGAGCTGTTTTTT. Its translation is CASLGLAGGGGELFF.

This clonotype was seen ten or more times. The chain couples TRBV9 to TRBJ2-1, with 8 bases fitting TRBD2. The CDR3 consists of 15 residues. Germline assignment: CDR1 SGDLS and CDR2 YYNGEE. Trimming cost V 5 bases and J 0 bases; bases outside gene matches: 4. The CDR3 nucleotides read TGTGCCAGCAGTACGGGGGGGAGCTCCTACAATGAGCAGTTCTTC. Its protein is CASSTGGSSYNEQFF.

This clonotype was observed many times. The chain recombines TRBV6-1 with TRBJ1-6; no firm D call. V shed 2 bases and J shed 7 bases, with 18 bases lying between them. In germline, CDR1 is MNHNS, CDR2 SASEGT. The CDR3 contains 17 residues. The CDR3 spells CASSEWVGLSGNSPLHF. In DNA, the CDR3 is TGTGCCAGCAGTGAATGGGTAGGGCTCTCGGGGAATTCACCCCTCCACTTT.

This clonotype was counted ten times or more. The chain has TRBV7-9 and TRBJ1-2; 7 nucleotides match TRBD1. With 1 base clipped from V and 8 bases from J, the junction kept 7 bases outside the gene matches. CDR1 is SEHNR, CDR2 FQNEAQ, per germline (reference sequence). The CDR3 sequence is 14 residues long. CDR3 residues: CASSLDTGVGGYTF. The CDR3 DNA follows: TGTGCCAGCAGCTTAGACACAGGGGTCGGCGGCTACACCTTC.

This clonotype has ten or more counts. The chain combines TRBV7-9 with TRBJ2-3; 7 bases fit TRBD2. The J segment lost 0 bases and the V segment lost 5 bases, leaving 5 bases of the junction unmatched. The length of the CDR3 is 15 residues. The germline V gene encodes CDR1 SEHNR and CDR2 FQNEAQ (reference sequence). The CDR3 DNA follows: TGTGCCAGCAGCAGGAGCGGGGATAGCACAGATACGCAGTATTTT. Translated, it gives CASSRSGDSTDTQYF.

This clonotype has ten or more counts. The chain carries TRBV27 and TRBJ2-5; the D is unclear. This CDR3 spans 11 amino acids. Between the trimmed V and J ends, which lost 6 bases and 4 bases, there was a span of 6 bases. The germline V gene encodes CDR1 MNHEY and CDR2 SMNVEV (reference sequence). CDR3: CASSHRETQYF. The CDR3 DNA reads TGTGCCAGCAGCCACCGAGAGACCCAGTACTTC.

This clonotype was counted at least ten times. The chain links TRBV20-1 to TRBJ1-6; 7 positions match TRBD1. Losses at the gene ends were 5 bases for V and 6 bases for J; bases not matched to a gene: 10. This CDR3 has 15 amino acids. The germline gives CDR1 DFQATT, CDR2 SNEGSKA (reference sequence). CDR3 sequence (DNA): TGCAGTGCTTCCGACAGGGCAGAGGGTAATTCACCCCTCCACTTT. It is translated as CSASDRAEGNSPLHF.

Many counts were recorded for this clonotype. The gene calls are TRBV11-2 and TRBJ1-2; D gene uncertain. Germline values: CDR1 SGHAT, CDR2 FQNNGV. The V and J ends lost 3 bases and 2 bases respectively, with 13 bases between them. The CDR3 has 15 residues. The CDR3 DNA sequence: TGTGCCAGCAGCTTCGTCCCCGGAGCCAACTATGGCTACACCTTC. This sequence encodes CASSFVPGANYGYTF.

This clonotype was recorded many times. This chain joins TRBV2 and TRBJ2-1; D not resolved. V lost 8 bases to trimming and J lost 0 bases, with 14 bases between them. Germline lookup yields CDR1 SNHLY and CDR2 FYNNEI. The CDR3 consists of 15 residues. CDR3 protein: CASEEEVSSYNEQFF. CDR3 sequence (DNA): TGTGCCAGCGAAGAGGAAGTTAGCTCCTACAATGAGCAGTTCTTC.

Remarks on this clonotype: A junction end diverges from the germline sequence, so it may reflect a read error. This sequence joins TRBV5-1 and TRBJ2-7; D perhaps matches TRBD1 (5 bases). The V gene's germline CDR1 is SGHRS and CDR2 YFSETQ. The CDR3 extends over 14 amino acids. The CDR3 bases are TGCGCCAGCAGCTTATCGGCAGGGTCCTACAAGCAGTACTTC. The encoded protein is CASSLSAGSYKQYF. The entire variable domain, with the rest obtained from reference TRBV5-1 and TRBJ2-7, is as follows: KAGVTQTPRYLIKTRGQQVTLSCSPISGHRSVSWYQQTPGQGLQFLFEYFSETQRNKGNFPGRFSGRQFSNSRSEMNVSTLELGDSALYLCASSLSAGSYKQYFGPGTRLTVT.

Many counts were recorded for this clonotype. This chain uses TRBV5-1 with TRBJ1-1, with 7 bases lining up with TRBD1. There are 14 residues in the CDR3. Losses at the gene ends were 4 bases for V and 2 bases for J; bases not matched to a gene: 5. CDR1 is SGHRS, CDR2 YFSETQ, per germline. The CDR3 protein is CASSRDSSNTEAFF. For the CDR3, the DNA is TGCGCCAGCAGCCGGGACAGCAGTAACACTGAAGCTTTCTTT.

In its sample, this clonotype was seen many times. V is TRBV7-8 and J is TRBJ2-1, with D hard to call. The CDR3 sequence is 12 residues long. Trimming cost V 5 bases and J 10 bases, with 12 bases left between them. The germline V gene encodes CDR1 SGHVS and CDR2 FQNEAQ. CDR3: CASSPGGEEQFF. The CDR3 region has the DNA TGTGCCAGCAGCCCCGGTGGGGAAGAGCAGTTCTTC.

In its sample, this clonotype was seen many times. Relative to the germline gene, one junction end is altered; a read error may explain this. This chain joins TRBV3-1 and TRBJ1-1; tentative D call: TRBD1 (6 bases). The CDR3 has 13 amino acids. CDR1 is LGHDT, CDR2 YNNKEL, per germline (reference sequence). CDR3 coding DNA: TGTGCCAGCAGCCTTTACCGGGACACGGAAGCTTTCTTT. Amino acids: CASSLYRDTEAFF.

At least ten counts were recorded for this clonotype. This chain joins TRBV29-1 and TRBJ2-1; TRBD2 matches at 7 bases. Germline V gene sequence: CDR1 SQVTM, CDR2 ANQGSEA. The CDR3 has 14 amino acids. V was pared by 6 bases and J by 4 bases, with 9 bases of the junction left unmatched. CDR3 in amino acids: CSVTSAGVYNEQFF. The CDR3, as DNA: TGCAGCGTAACCTCTGCGGGGGTGTACAATGAGCAGTTCTTC.

There are many counts of this clonotype. The V gene is TRBV7-2, the J gene TRBJ1-2, with a possible D match to TRBD1 (5 bases). CDR3 size: 12 residues. Germline CDR1 is SGHTA and CDR2 is FQGNSA. V lost 5 bases to trimming and J lost 5 bases, with 9 bases between them. CDR3 sequence: CASSLRQYGYTF. CDR3 bases: TGTGCCAGCAGCCTCAGACAGTATGGCTACACCTTC.